This TCR beta chain was recorded in a study of OX40 agonist ivuxolimab in advanced cancers. On the study more broadly: The group had a mean age of about 60 years, ranged from 23 to 79, and was 82.7% male.

As to this clone: Its cognate antigen is unknown.

Germline V gene lookup returns CDR1 WSHSY and CDR2 SAAADI. This CDR3 spans 13 amino acids. J lost 7 bases, V lost 7 bases, and 6 bases had no gene match. Study outcomes and limitations: Relative to CD4+, CD8+ T cells held more expanded clones on average. At doses 0.1 to 3.0 mg/kg, CD4+ and CD8+ clones expanded.

Libraries were prepared by immunoSEQ multiplex PCR; TCRdb keeps only in-frame clonotypes and omits some of them. Among about 55,000 clones, more than 75% were seen once, and the ten largest hold approximately 4.4%. V usage is TRBV10-2 and J usage is TRBJ2-1; 8 bases match TRBD1. The sequence derives from an adult with an advanced solid tumor such as melanoma, head and neck, liver or kidney cancer. Here the sequenced sample was CD4+ or CD8+ T cells sorted from blood, taken in a trial of the OX40 agonist ivuxolimab. Here the CDR3 reads CASNPTGANEQFF. CDR3 sequence (DNA): TGCGCCAGCAACCCGACAGGGGCGAATGAGCAGTTCTTC.